This T cell receptor beta chain was identified in a study of HIV-infected patients and healthy controls. General study results and limits: Compared with controls, mean Gini indices were significantly raised in HIV-infected repertoires, possibly indicating oligoclonality. HIV-associated CDR3 frequencies dropped significantly during therapy; CMV-associated ones, mostly rising, changed nonsignificantly.

All unsorted peripheral T cells were captured because whole blood was used without fractionation. The germline gives CDR1 ENHRY, CDR2 SYGVKD. This CDR3 is built from 15 residues. The J segment lost 6 bases and the V segment lost 2 bases, leaving 8 bases of the junction unmatched. The sample holds a few counts of this clonotype. Its antigen is not identified. Around 0.5 ug RNA was reverse transcribed with alpha and beta constant-region primers. Using multiplexing indices, alpha and beta chain libraries were generated apart by chain-specific third strand synthesis. After a brief PCR adding P5, P7 and a second index, approximately 23 amplification cycles followed. TCRdb re-analysed the 5' RACE reads in MiXCR, keeping a single row per CDR3 protein. The sample consists of 18,000 or so distinct CDR3 sequences, more than 9% of them appearing once.

The sequence was collected from an adult in good health. What was sequenced was blood. The chain combines TRBV10-3 with TRBJ1-1; 8 bases agree with TRBD1. The CDR3 here is CAISEKGQGAAEAFF. CDR3 sequence (DNA): TGTGCCATCAGTGAGAAGGGGCAGGGGGCCGCTGAAGCTTTCTTT.